The present TCR beta chain was sequenced within a study of cytomegalovirus exposure and HLA in healthy donors. Trimming removed 5 bases at V and 3 bases at J, with 10 bases between. This CDR3 has 14 amino acids. The germline V gene encodes CDR1 MNHNY and CDR2 SVGAGI (reference sequence). 13 Jbeta primers and 60 Vbeta primers were used for the PCR. Sequenced by immunoSEQ multiplex PCR; TCRdb stores in-frame clones only, minus some. In the table there are approximately 59,000 clones, 55% to 75% of which are singletons. This clonotype originated in a man aged 40-55 years in good health and CMV-seropositive. The sample consisted of PBMCs. V is TRBV6-6 and J is TRBJ2-2; tentative D call: TRBD1 (5 bases). The CDR3 DNA is TGTGCCAGCAGTACTGGACAAGACACCGGGGAGCTGTTTTTT. It encodes CASSTGQDTGELFF.